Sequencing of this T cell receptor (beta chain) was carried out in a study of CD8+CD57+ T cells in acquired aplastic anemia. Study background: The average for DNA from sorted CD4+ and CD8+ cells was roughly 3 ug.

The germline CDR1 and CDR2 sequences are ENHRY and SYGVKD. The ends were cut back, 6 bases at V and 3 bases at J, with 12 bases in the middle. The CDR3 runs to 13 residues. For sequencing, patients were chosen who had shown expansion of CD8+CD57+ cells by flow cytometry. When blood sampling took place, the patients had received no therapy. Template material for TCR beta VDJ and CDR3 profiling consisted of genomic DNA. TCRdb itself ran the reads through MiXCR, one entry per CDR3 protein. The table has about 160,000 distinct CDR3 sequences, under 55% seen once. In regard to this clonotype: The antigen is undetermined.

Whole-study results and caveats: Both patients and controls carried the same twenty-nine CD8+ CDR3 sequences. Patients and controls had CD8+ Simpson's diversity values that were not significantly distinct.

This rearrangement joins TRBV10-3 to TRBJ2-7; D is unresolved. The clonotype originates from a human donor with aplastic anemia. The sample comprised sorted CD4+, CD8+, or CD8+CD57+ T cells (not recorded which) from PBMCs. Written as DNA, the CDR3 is TGTGCCATCAGGTGGGCGAGAGACTACGAGCAGTACTTC. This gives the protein CAIRWARDYEQYF.